This TCR beta chain was sequenced in a study of CD8+ T cells in alopecia areata. The sorting of PBMCs gave CD4+ and CD8+ T cells. Germline assignment: CDR1 SQVTM and CDR2 ANQGSEA. This CDR3 comprises 12 residues. The germline V and J ends were trimmed by 3 bases and 5 bases, with 10 bases remaining between them. Broader study findings: Patients shared TCRs less clearly than mice did, possibly for HLA-related reasons. Normal skin's resident alphabeta T cells are sequenced alongside lesional scalp T cells. Normal scalp had lower clonality than lesional scalp, with alopecia totalis/universalis lesions showing this most strongly.

RNA, once extracted, was reverse transcribed into cDNA for use as the sequencing template. Sequencing used immunoSEQ multiplex PCR; TCRdb keeps in-frame clones, though not all of them. The table shows roughly 150,000 clones, with 62% occurring only once. Details on this clone: Its antigen is unknown.

This chain connects TRBV29-1 to TRBJ1-1; weak D call: TRBD1 (5 bases). The specimen was CD8+ T cells sorted from blood. This sequence was found in a human donor in good health. CDR3 DNA: TGCAGCGTTGAGGCGGGGGGGACTGAAGCTTTCTTT. This codes for CSVEAGGTEAFF. Variable domain in full (rest from reference TRBV29-1 and TRBJ1-1): SAVISQKPSRDICQRGTSLTIQCQVDSQVTMMFWYRQQPGQSLTLIATANQGSEATYESGFVIDKFPISRPNLTFSTLTVSNMSPEDSSIYLCSVEAGGTEAFFGQGTRLTVV.